The 25 T cell receptor beta chains below all came from one sample that was sequenced in a study of spatial heterogeneity in lung cancer. TCRdb re-derived calls from the 5' RACE reads in MiXCR, one entry per CDR3 protein. The data show 8,200 or so distinct CDR3 sequences, 7% seen once. The antigens for these receptors are not known. The time point was: sample taken at primary tumor resection. Study-level results: The study found that expanded intratumoral alpha and beta TCR counts tracked tumor mutation counts.

Sample: lung tumor tissue, taken at surgery. The receptors were gathered from a male donor with early-stage non-small cell lung cancer.

This clonotype has a count of ten or more. This rearrangement joins TRBV5-1 to TRBJ2-7; D unresolved. The CDR3 is 14 residues long. Trimming left V 4 bases short and J 2 bases short, with 13 bases between. From germline, CDR1 is SGHRS and CDR2 YFSETQ. CDR3 sequence (DNA): TGCGCCAGCAGCCTAGGTCACGGAACCTACGAGCAGTACTTC. Translated: CASSLGHGTYEQYF. Using reference TRBV5-1 and TRBJ2-7 for the parts outside the CDR3, the full variable domain is KAGVTQTPRYLIKTRGQQVTLSCSPISGHRSVSWYQQTPGQGLQFLFEYFSETQRNKGNFPGRFSGRQFSNSRSEMNVSTLELGDSALYLCASSLGHGTYEQYFGPGTRLTVT.

The chain carries TRBV18 and TRBJ2-4, with D uncertain. This CDR3 is built from 17 residues. The V gene's germline CDR1 is KGHSH and CDR2 LQKENI. V gave up 6 bases and J gave up 1 base, with 19 bases separating them. The CDR3 is CASSDHPQVRAKNIQYF. For the CDR3, the DNA is TGTGCCAGCTCCGACCACCCCCAGGTCAGGGCCAAAAACATTCAGTACTTC.

The chain recombines TRBV28 with TRBJ2-1; possible D gene TRBD2, 6 bases. Trimming shortened V by 5 bases and J by 0 bases, and 14 bases separated the two germline ends. The CDR3 has 16 amino acids. Germline lookup yields CDR1 MDHEN and CDR2 SYDVKM. DNA of the CDR3: TGTGCCAGCAGTCCGCCCATAGCGGCCTCCTACAATGAGCAGTTCTTC. This gives the protein CASSPPIAASYNEQFF.

This clonotype was seen repeatedly, ten times or more. The chain employs TRBV3-1 and TRBJ2-1, with 10 bases identical to TRBD2. The V and J ends lost 0 bases and 6 bases, in that order; junction bases with no gene match: 14. This CDR3 region has 19 residues. CDR1 LGHDT and CDR2 YNNKEL come from the germline V gene (reference sequence). Here the CDR3 reads CASSQEGSGRAKVRNEQFF. CDR3 bases: TGTGCCAGCAGCCAAGAAGGGAGCGGGAGGGCCAAGGTCCGCAATGAGCAGTTCTTC.

This clonotype came up once. This sequence joins TRBV9 and TRBJ1-4; weak D call: TRBD1 (5 bases). The CDR3 spans 15 residues. V lost 4 bases and J lost 8, with 18 bases in between. The germline gives CDR1 SGDLS, CDR2 YYNGEE. The CDR3 coding sequence is TGTGCCAGCAGCCCCTCCCCAGGGATCGGAGAAAAACTGTTTTTT. As protein: CASSPSPGIGEKLFF.

In this sample, this clonotype turned up many times. This sequence joins TRBV20-1 and TRBJ2-4; D remains ambiguous. CDR1 DFQATT and CDR2 SNEGSKA come from the germline V gene (reference sequence). Trimming removed 4 bases at V and 3 bases at J, with 19 bases between. The length of the CDR3 is 16 residues. CDR3 in DNA: TGCAGTGCTACTCTGTGGGGATTGGCAGGCAAAAACATTCAGTACTTC. Amino acids: CSATLWGLAGKNIQYF.

This clonotype is termed medium-sized (0.01 to 0.1%). This chain uses TRBV29-1 with TRBJ2-3, with 14 bases fitting TRBD2. The CDR3 is made up of 17 amino acids. Germline V gene sequence: CDR1 SQVTM, CDR2 ANQGSEA. The V segment lost 6 bases and the J segment 7 bases; nucleotides outside the gene matches: 15. The CDR3 DNA sequence: TGCAGCGTCGGCAGTTTGGGACTAGCGGGAGTCGGGAATACGCAGTATTTT. Translation: CSVGSLGLAGVGNTQYF.

The table lists this clonotype with many counts. This chain links TRBV5-4 with TRBJ1-1; 9 bases map to TRBD1. The CDR3 runs to 14 residues. Germline V gene sequence: CDR1 SGHNT, CDR2 YYREEE (reference sequence). V lost 3 bases to trimming and J lost 1 base; unmatched junction nucleotides: 1. The CDR3 sequence is CASSSTGGNTEAFF. CDR3 DNA: TGTGCCAGCAGCTCGACAGGGGGGAACACTGAAGCTTTCTTT.

This rearrangement joins TRBV7-2 to TRBJ1-1; 8 bases line up with TRBD1. Trimming removed 4 bases from V and 0 bases from J; junction bases left unmatched: 7. The CDR3 consists of 16 residues. Germline-derived CDR1 and CDR2 are SGHTA and FQGNSA. For the CDR3, the DNA is TGTGCCAGCAGCTCACCGGGACAGGCATTGAACACTGAAGCTTTCTTT. Protein sequence: CASSSPGQALNTEAFF.

This clonotype was seen only a few times. V gene TRBV6-5 combines with J gene TRBJ2-1; D unclear. Germline V lookup: CDR1 MNHEY, CDR2 SVGAGI. The CDR3 has 14 amino acids. With 7 bases removed from V and 8 bases from J, the gap between germline ends came to 18 bases. The CDR3 loop reads CASKVTLPAHEQFF. The CDR3 DNA sequence: TGTGCCAGCAAAGTTACTCTTCCGGCCCATGAGCAGTTCTTC.

This clonotype has ten or more counts. The chain joins TRBV7-8 to TRBJ2-7; the D gene is possibly TRBD2 (6 bases). The CDR3 has 16 amino acids. Germline CDR1 and CDR2: SGHVS and FQNEAQ. Trimming removed 1 base from V and 0 bases from J, with 13 bases in between. Written as DNA, the CDR3 is TGTGCCAGCAGCTTAGACTCGGGACTCAACTCCTACGAGCAGTACTTC. Translated: CASSLDSGLNSYEQYF. Using reference TRBV7-8 and TRBJ2-7 for the parts outside the CDR3, the full variable domain is GAGVSQSPRYKVAKRGQDVALRCDPISGHVSLFWYQQALGQGPEFLTYFQNEAQLDKSGLPSDRFFAERPEGSVSTLKIQRTQQEDSAVYLCASSLDSGLNSYEQYFGPGTRLTVT.

This clonotype was detected ten times or more. CDR3 nucleotides: TGTGCCAGCTCACCTCCGTCCCCGACGGGGAACACCATATATTTT. Its protein is CASSPPSPTGNTIYF. This chain links TRBV18 with TRBJ1-3, with D hard to call. With 3 bases removed from V and 7 bases from J, the gap between germline ends came to 16 bases. This CDR3 contains 15 residues. Germline CDR1 KGHSH, CDR2 LQKENI. Full variable domain (remainder filled in from reference TRBV18 and TRBJ1-3): NAGVMQNPRHLVRRRGQEARLRCSPMKGHSHVYWYRQLPEEGLKFMVYLQKENIIDESGMPKERFSAEFPKEGPSILRIQQVVRGDSAAYFCASSPPSPTGNTIYFGEGSWLTVV.

The V call is TRBV13, the J call TRBJ2-3; a possible D gene is TRBD2 (5 bases). The CDR3 length is 16 residues. The V end lost 3 bases, the J end lost 2 bases, and 15 bases lay between the germline ends. CDR1 PRHDT and CDR2 FYEKMQ come from the germline V gene (reference sequence). The CDR3 DNA is TGTGCCAGCAGCTTCCTCCTAGACGGGAACACAGATACGCAGTATTTT. Its protein product is CASSFLLDGNTDTQYF.

In this sample, this clonotype is medium-sized (0.01 to 0.1%). The chain joins TRBV5-5 to TRBJ2-3, with TRBD1 matching 11 bases. The CDR3 loop spans 14 amino acids. Trimming at V came to 4 bases and at J to 11 bases, leaving 9 bases not matched to a gene. CDR1 and CDR2 (germline): SGHKS, YYEKEE (reference sequence). In DNA form, the CDR3 reads TGTGCCAGCAGCCCGTGGACAGGGGGCGTAGGGCAGTATTTT. Residues: CASSPWTGGVGQYF.

This clonotype has at least ten counts. This chain uses TRBV5-1 with TRBJ2-3; 10 bases agree with TRBD2. The length of the CDR3 is 17 residues. Unmatched junction bases numbered 9, after V lost 4 bases and J lost 1 base. Looked up from germline, CDR1 is SGHRS and CDR2 is YFSETQ. CDR3 loop: CASSRSASGSRTDTQYF. The CDR3 nucleotides are TGCGCCAGCAGCCGCTCGGCTAGCGGGAGCCGCACAGATACGCAGTATTTT.

This clonotype was recorded many times. The chain joins TRBV2 to TRBJ2-1; D remains ambiguous. Germline V gene sequence: CDR1 SNHLY, CDR2 FYNNEI. The ends were cut back, 8 bases at V and 0 bases at J, with 11 bases in the middle. CDR3 length: 14 residues. The CDR3 nucleotides read TGTGCCAGCCGACTGGAGAGCTCCTACAATGAGCAGTTCTTC. Its translation: CASRLESSYNEQFF.

This clonotype was found many times. The rearrangement links TRBV29-1 to TRBJ2-7; 8 nucleotides agree with TRBD1. V lost 4 bases to trimming and J lost 6 bases; unmatched junction nucleotides: 8. Germline loops: CDR1 SQVTM, CDR2 ANQGSEA. The CDR3 consists of 13 residues. Here the CDR3 reads CSVVLAGGFEQYF. For the CDR3, the DNA is TGCAGCGTTGTACTAGCAGGGGGCTTCGAGCAGTACTTC.

This clonotype has a count of ten or more. This chain links TRBV27 with TRBJ2-3; the D is unclear. Germline assignment: CDR1 MNHEY and CDR2 SMNVEV (reference sequence). The CDR3 sequence is 13 residues long. V was clipped by 8 bases and J by 1 base, with 10 bases between them. CDR3 residues: CASLMAGTDTQYF. The CDR3 DNA reads TGTGCCAGCTTGATGGCCGGCACAGATACGCAGTATTTT.

By proportion, this clonotype is medium-sized. V is TRBV5-8 and J is TRBJ1-6; D perhaps matches TRBD1 (5 bases). The CDR3 length is 14 residues. The germline V gene has CDR1 SGHTS and CDR2 YDEGEE. The ends were cut back, 4 bases at V and 12 bases at J, with 17 bases in the middle. CDR3 sequence (DNA): TGTGCCAGCAGCCTAGGACACGGTTCGGAACCCCTCCACTTT. Amino acid sequence: CASSLGHGSEPLHF.

This clonotype was seen repeatedly, ten times or more. The gene calls are TRBV7-8 and TRBJ2-4, with 11 bases aligning to TRBD2. The length of the CDR3 is 15 residues. After removal of 4 bases from V and 12 bases from J, the junction contained 11 bases not matched to a gene. Germline CDR1 reads SGHVS; CDR2 reads FQNEAQ. The CDR3 nucleotides are TGTGCCAGCAGCTCAACCCGGACTAGCGGGTCTACTCAGTACTTC. Its protein product is CASSSTRTSGSTQYF.

Sample share makes this clonotype medium-sized. The chain has TRBV5-6 and TRBJ2-7; D may be TRBD2 (5 bases). Trimming pared 1 base from V and 4 bases from J, leaving 6 bases between. Germline loops: CDR1 SGHDT, CDR2 YYEEEE. This CDR3 contains 12 residues. This CDR3 is CASSLRGYEQYF. The CDR3 DNA reads as TGTGCCAGCAGCTTGCGGGGTTACGAGCAGTACTTC.

This clonotype was seen more than once but under ten times. CDR3 bases: TGTGCCAGCAGTTACTCCCACGGACTAGCGGGAGCGGACATTCAGTACTTC. Its protein product is CASSYSHGLAGADIQYF. The gene calls are TRBV6-6 and TRBJ2-4, with TRBD2 matching over 13 bases. Per germline, CDR1 MNHNY and CDR2 SVGAGI (reference sequence). V shed 0 bases, J shed 8 bases, and the junction held 7 bases outside the gene matches. CDR3 length: 17 amino acids.

Relative to its sample, this clonotype is medium-sized. The rearrangement uses TRBV20-1 and TRBJ1-5; possibly TRBD1 for D (5 bases). V was trimmed by 7 bases and J by 3 bases, leaving 19 bases between them. This CDR3 contains 15 residues. Germline V gene data show CDR1 as DFQATT and CDR2 as SNEGSKA (reference sequence). This chain's CDR3 is CSVTVGGTVNQPQHF. CDR3 nucleotides: TGCAGTGTCACGGTTGGGGGTACGGTCAATCAGCCCCAGCATTTT.

By share, this clonotype ranks as medium-sized. The rearrangement joins TRBV24-1 to TRBJ2-1; D gene uncertain. V gave up 4 bases and J gave up 9 bases, with 15 bases separating them. The CDR3 loop spans 14 amino acids. The germline gives CDR1 KGHDR, CDR2 SFDVKD. As DNA, the CDR3 is TGTGCCACCAGTGACTTCGACGGCCTTGGTGAGCAGTTCTTC. Protein: CATSDFDGLGEQFF.

This clonotype was recorded many times. The chain combines TRBV20-1 with TRBJ1-4, with D perhaps matching TRBD1 (5 bases). With 3 bases removed from V and 9 bases from J, the gap between germline ends came to 20 bases. This CDR3 has 15 amino acids. Germline CDR1 reads DFQATT; CDR2 reads SNEGSKA (reference sequence). The CDR3 loop reads CSASIRQPGGKKLFF. For the CDR3, the DNA is TGCAGTGCTAGCATACGACAGCCGGGGGGTAAAAAACTGTTTTTT.